This T cell receptor (beta chain) was captured in a study of blood T cell repertoires in COVID-19. Study at large: The samples span acute and convalescent COVID-19 from the United States, Italy and Spain.

Cohorts were based on clinical histories the participants reported. The germline gives CDR1 MDHEN, CDR2 SYDVKM. The CDR3 totals 16 residues. After removal of 5 bases from V and 3 bases from J, the junction contained 12 bases not matched to a gene. This clone appeared once. Profiled with immunoSEQ multiplex PCR; TCRdb holds only in-frame clones, not every one. The sample contains about 240,000 clones, around 88% of which appear only once. The material sequenced was PBMCs or T cells enriched from blood (not recorded which). V gene TRBV28 combines with J gene TRBJ2-5; 7 nucleotides align to TRBD1. This TCR derives from a man in his forties who had recovered from COVID-19. The CDR3 reads CASSEMVRDSKETQYF. In nucleotides, the CDR3 is TGTGCCAGCAGTGAAATGGTCCGGGACAGCAAAGAGACCCAGTACTTC.